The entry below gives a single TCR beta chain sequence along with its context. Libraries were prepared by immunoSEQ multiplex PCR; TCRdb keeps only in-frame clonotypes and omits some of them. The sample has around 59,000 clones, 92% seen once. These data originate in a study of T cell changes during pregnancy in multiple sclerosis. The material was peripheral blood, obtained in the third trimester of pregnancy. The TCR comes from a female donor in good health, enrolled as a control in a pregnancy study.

The CDR3 loop is CASSQEQGARTEAFF. The CDR3 DNA reads TGCGCCAGCAGCCAAGAGCAGGGGGCGCGAACTGAAGCTTTCTTT. The V gene is TRBV4-3, the J gene TRBJ1-1; 8 nucleotides agree with TRBD1. Germline V gene sequence: CDR1 LGHNA, CDR2 YSLEER. The CDR3 contains 15 residues. The junction had 5 bases not matched to a gene; V was cut back by 0 bases and J by 5 bases.